The 28 T cell receptor beta chains below all came from one sample that was sequenced in a study of blood T cell repertoires in COVID-19. TCRdb's copy holds only in-frame clones and misses some; the assay was immunoSEQ multiplex PCR. The data show 90,000 to 150,000 clones, around 81% seen once. The sample comprised peripheral blood. All receptors come from a human donor in a cohort sampled during active COVID-19.

This chain links TRBV5-1 with TRBJ1-2, with TRBD1 matching 12 bases. Germline CDR1 and CDR2: SGHRS and YFSETQ. The length of the CDR3 is 15 residues. With V trimmed by 1 base and J by 6 bases, 4 bases remained unmatched. The chain's CDR3 is CASSLTGTGGDGYTF. The CDR3 DNA reads TGCGCCAGCAGCTTGACCGGGACAGGGGGCGATGGCTACACCTTC.

This sequence joins TRBV4-1 and TRBJ1-6, with TRBD1 matching 7 bases. The germline V gene encodes CDR1 MGHRA and CDR2 YSYEKL. This CDR3 comprises 16 residues. The junction had 9 bases not matched to a gene; V was cut back by 0 bases and J by 10 bases. The CDR3 region is CASSQDSRGLGSPLHF. CDR3 sequence (DNA): TGCGCCAGCAGCCAAGATTCGAGGGGGCTAGGGTCACCCCTCCACTTT.

Only one count was recorded for this clone. The rearrangement joins TRBV5-1 to TRBJ2-3; TRBD2 matches at 11 bases. Germline assignment: CDR1 SGHRS and CDR2 YFSETQ. The CDR3 spans 16 residues. V trimming: 2 bases; J trimming: 2 bases; junction bases outside the gene matches: 4. In DNA form, the CDR3 reads TGCGCCAGCAGCTTTGCTAGCGGGGGGATCACAGATACGCAGTATTTT. It encodes CASSFASGGITDTQYF.

The gene calls are TRBV25-1 and TRBJ2-1; TRBD2 aligns across 11 bases. The V segment lost 3 bases and the J segment 3 bases; nucleotides outside the gene matches: 7. The germline V gene encodes CDR1 MGHDK and CDR2 SYGVNS. The CDR3 has 17 amino acids. The CDR3 here is CASSDRLTSGDYNEQFF. The CDR3 coding sequence is TGTGCCAGCAGTGATCGGTTGACTAGCGGGGACTACAATGAGCAGTTCTTC.

Here the CDR3 DNA reads TGTGCCAGCAGCGTAGACGGGCAGGGGGCGGCACCCTTAGGCTACACCTTC. It encodes CASSVDGQGAAPLGYTF. This rearrangement joins TRBV9 to TRBJ1-2, with TRBD1 identical over 8 bases. CDR3 length: 17 residues. V lost 0 bases and J lost 8; bases outside the gene matches: 15. Germline V gene lookup returns CDR1 SGDLS and CDR2 YYNGEE.

The chain has TRBV7-2 and TRBJ2-7, with 8 positions matching TRBD2. This CDR3 is built from 15 residues. The V segment lost 1 base and the J segment 4 bases; nucleotides outside the gene matches: 6. The germline gives CDR1 SGHTA, CDR2 FQGNSA. The CDR3 is CASSLGSGRQYEQYF. CDR3 coding DNA: TGTGCCAGCAGCTTAGGAAGCGGGAGACAGTACGAGCAGTACTTC.

The chain combines TRBV2 with TRBJ1-2; 9 nucleotides match TRBD1. Germline V gene lookup returns CDR1 SNHLY and CDR2 FYNNEI. The trim removed 6 bases at V and 13 bases at J, leaving 9 bases unmatched. The CDR3 loop spans 12 amino acids. The CDR3: CASRGRDRESTF. Written as DNA, the CDR3 is TGTGCCAGCAGGGGCCGGGACAGGGAAAGCACCTTC.

The chain uses TRBV5-1 and TRBJ1-2; 8 nucleotides line up with TRBD1. The CDR3 is 13 amino acids. The germline V gene has CDR1 SGHRS and CDR2 YFSETQ. Trimming cost V 4 bases and J 4 bases; bases outside gene matches: 3. In nucleotides, the CDR3 is TGCGCCAGCAGCCGGGGACAGGCCTATGGCTACACCTTC. Amino acids: CASSRGQAYGYTF.

The rearrangement joins TRBV7-2 to TRBJ2-1, with TRBD2 matching 9 bases. The J segment lost 5 bases and the V segment lost 2 bases, leaving 10 bases of the junction unmatched. Germline V gene lookup returns CDR1 SGHTA and CDR2 FQGNSA. This CDR3 has 17 amino acids. CDR3 residues: CASSLSVLAGFDNEQFF. CDR3 DNA sequence: TGTGCCAGCAGCTTAAGCGTCCTAGCGGGATTCGACAATGAGCAGTTCTTC.

J is TRBJ1-4 and V is TRBV5-1; the match to TRBD1 covers 9 bases. The length of the CDR3 is 15 residues. From germline, CDR1 is SGHRS and CDR2 YFSETQ. The J segment lost 5 bases and the V segment lost 3 bases, leaving 5 bases of the junction unmatched. The CDR3 DNA follows: TGCGCCAGCAGCTCTACAGGGGGCAAAAATGAAAAACTGTTTTTT. Translating it yields CASSSTGGKNEKLFF. Full variable domain (outside the CDR3, taken from reference TRBV5-1 and TRBJ1-4): KAGVTQTPRYLIKTRGQQVTLSCSPISGHRSVSWYQQTPGQGLQFLFEYFSETQRNKGNFPGRFSGRQFSNSRSEMNVSTLELGDSALYLCASSSTGGKNEKLFFGSGTQLSVL.

The chain combines TRBV5-5 with TRBJ1-3; 7 bases agree with TRBD1. This CDR3 is 14 amino acids long. Germline CDR1 reads SGHKS; CDR2 reads YYEKEE (reference sequence). V trimming: 2 bases; J trimming: 2 bases; junction bases outside the gene matches: 1. This CDR3 reads CASSFQGAGNTIYF. The DNA for the CDR3 is TGTGCCAGCAGCTTCCAGGGGGCTGGAAACACCATATATTTT.

This chain's CDR3 is CASSQDLLGRLGYTF. Written as DNA, the CDR3 is TGCGCCAGCAGCCAAGATTTACTAGGTAGATTGGGCTACACCTTC. The gene calls are TRBV4-3 and TRBJ1-2; no clear D gene. CDR3 length: 15 amino acids. Trimming pared 0 bases from V and 8 bases from J, leaving 16 bases between. CDR1 is LGHNA and CDR2 is YSLEER in the germline V gene.

In its sample, this clone was seen once. J is TRBJ2-1 and V is TRBV18; possibly TRBD1 for D (6 bases). The CDR3 loop spans 14 amino acids. Germline loops: CDR1 KGHSH, CDR2 LQKENI. Between the trimmed V and J ends, which lost 2 bases and 5 bases, there was a span of 10 bases. CDR3 nucleotides: TGTGCCAGCTCACCAGAGGCAGGGGACAATGAGCAGTTCTTC. Its translation is CASSPEAGDNEQFF.

A few counts support this clone. The chain recombines TRBV19 with TRBJ1-5; TRBD1 matches at 11 bases. Looked up from germline, CDR1 is LNHDA and CDR2 is SQIVND (reference sequence). With V trimmed by 3 bases and J by 7 bases, 5 bases remained unmatched. The CDR3 totals 15 residues. The CDR3 spells CASSIFGTGGQPQHF. Here the CDR3 DNA reads TGTGCCAGTAGTATTTTCGGGACAGGGGGACAGCCCCAGCATTTT.

The rearrangement uses TRBV10-3 and TRBJ2-1; 11 positions agree with TRBD2. This CDR3 spans 14 amino acids. CDR1 is ENHRY and CDR2 is SYGVKD in the germline V gene. V shed 3 bases, J shed 6 bases, and the junction held 1 base outside the gene matches. The CDR3 DNA reads TGTGCCATCAGTGAACTAGCGGGAGTCAATGAGCAGTTCTTC. This encodes CAISELAGVNEQFF.

The chain joins TRBV9 to TRBJ2-5; TRBD1 is a possible D gene (6 bases). Deletions cut 4 bases from V and 0 bases from J, with 19 bases between. CDR3 size: 17 residues. Germline V lookup: CDR1 SGDLS, CDR2 YYNGEE. CDR3 sequence (DNA): TGTGCCAGCAGCTTCCACCCCCGGGACAATCACCAAGAGACCCAGTACTTC. Translating it yields CASSFHPRDNHQETQYF.

V usage is TRBV7-2 and J usage is TRBJ2-5; possibly TRBD2 for D (7 bases). CDR3 length equals 17 residues. The germline V gene has CDR1 SGHTA and CDR2 FQGNSA. V lost 0 bases, J lost 1 base, and 15 bases lay in between. The CDR3 nucleotides read TGTGCCAGCAGCTTAGCGGGTGGAGGGGGGGGCCAAGAGACCCAGTACTTC. It translates to CASSLAGGGGGQETQYF.

The rearrangement uses TRBV20-1 and TRBJ1-2; no definite D call. Germline V gene sequence: CDR1 DFQATT, CDR2 SNEGSKA (reference sequence). V dropped 3 bases and J dropped 10 bases, with 3 bases sitting between them. The CDR3 extends over 8 amino acids. The CDR3 DNA follows: TGCAGTGCTAGCCACTACACCTTC. Encoded protein: CSASHYTF.

This chain joins TRBV7-3 and TRBJ2-7; no clear D. The germline V gene encodes CDR1 SGHTA and CDR2 FQGTGA. V lost 5 bases and J 5 bases, leaving 13 bases between the germline ends. CDR3 length: 13 amino acids. CDR3 residues: CASSPAHSDEQYF. CDR3 in DNA: TGTGCCAGCAGCCCCGCCCACTCGGACGAGCAGTACTTC.

The sample holds one count of this clone. J is TRBJ1-1 and V is TRBV7-2; 10 bases match TRBD1. Germline V gene sequence: CDR1 SGHTA, CDR2 FQGNSA. V shed 1 base, J shed 5 bases, and the junction held 4 bases outside the gene matches. The CDR3 length is 15 residues. The CDR3 reads CASSLVRGQGTEAFF. The DNA for the CDR3 is TGTGCCAGCAGCTTAGTTCGGGGACAGGGGACTGAAGCTTTCTTT.

This sequence joins TRBV11-3 and TRBJ1-2; maybe TRBD1 (5 bases). Trimming took off 3 bases at V and 7 bases at J, with 18 bases between the two ends. Per the germline V gene, CDR1 is SGHNT and CDR2 is YENEEA. This CDR3 has 15 residues. CDR3 in DNA: TGTGCCAGCAGCTTCTCCGACAGACCCGCGAGTGGCTACACCTTC. Its translation is CASSFSDRPASGYTF.

This CDR3 reads CAWSVAGVTEAFF. The CDR3 DNA is TGTGCCTGGAGTGTGGCAGGGGTGACTGAAGCTTTCTTT. The V call is TRBV30, the J call TRBJ1-1; tentatively, D is TRBD1 (6 bases). The CDR3 extends over 13 amino acids. Trimming shortened V by 0 bases and J by 5 bases, and 10 bases separated the two germline ends. In germline, CDR1 is GTSNPN, CDR2 SVGIG (reference sequence).

This clone was observed a handful of times. The rearrangement uses TRBV6-5 and TRBJ1-1, with 7 bases matching TRBD1. Per germline, CDR1 MNHEY and CDR2 SVGAGI. The trim removed 6 bases at V and 6 bases at J, leaving 4 bases unmatched. The CDR3 loop spans 12 amino acids. CDR3 protein: CASSRTGSEAFF. CDR3 DNA: TGTGCCAGCAGCCGGACAGGCTCTGAAGCTTTCTTT.

The CDR3 DNA reads TGTGCCAGCAGCCCGACAGGGACGAACACTGAAGCTTTCTTT. Its protein is CASSPTGTNTEAFF. The chain employs TRBV3-1 (or the pseudogene TRBV3-2) and TRBJ1-1, with TRBD1 identical over 7 bases. Germline V gene data show CDR1 as LGHDT and CDR2 as YNNKEL (reference sequence). The ends lost 4 bases at V and 1 base at J; junction bases unmatched: 3. There are 14 residues in the CDR3.

The CDR3 loop is CASSPGLAAVASTDTQYF. Here the CDR3 DNA reads TGTGCCAGCAGCCCCGGACTAGCGGCAGTCGCTAGCACAGATACGCAGTATTTT. This sequence joins TRBV3-1 (or the pseudogene TRBV3-2) and TRBJ2-3; 10 nucleotides agree with TRBD2. CDR1 LGHDT and CDR2 YNNKEL come from the germline V gene (reference sequence). V lost 4 bases, J lost 0 bases, and 10 bases stayed unmatched. The CDR3 sequence is 18 residues long.

The rearrangement uses TRBV3-1 (or the pseudogene TRBV3-2) and TRBJ2-7; D remains unclear. This CDR3 comprises 12 residues. V lost 1 base, J lost 3 bases, and 4 bases lay in between. The germline V gene encodes CDR1 LGHDT and CDR2 YNNKEL (reference sequence). The CDR3 DNA sequence: TGTGCCAGCAGCCAAGTTATCTACGAGCAGTACTTC. Its translation: CASSQVIYEQYF.

This chain uses TRBV4-2 with TRBJ2-1; the D gene is possibly TRBD1 (6 bases). The V and J ends lost 0 bases and 4 bases respectively, with 13 bases between them. CDR1 is LGHNA and CDR2 is YNFKEQ in the germline V gene. The CDR3 is made up of 16 amino acids. For the CDR3, the DNA is TGTGCCAGCAGCCAAGACCCAGGACAGAATTACAATGAGCAGTTCTTC. This gives the protein CASSQDPGQNYNEQFF.

This chain uses TRBV5-1 with TRBJ2-7; 7 bases fit TRBD1. Per germline, CDR1 SGHRS and CDR2 YFSETQ. The CDR3 runs 15 residues. Trimming took 0 bases from V and 6 from J; bases not matched to a gene: 9. The CDR3 region has the DNA TGCGCCAGCAGCTTGGATAACAGGGGATTTGGCGAGCAGTACTTC. Translation: CASSLDNRGFGEQYF.